These T cell receptor beta chains were read from a single sample in a study of blood T cell repertoires in COVID-19. Some clones are missing from TCRdb's copy, which holds only in-frame ones; the method was immunoSEQ multiplex PCR. The table records just under 60,000 clones, more than 75% of them present only once. Input material: peripheral blood. The source is a human donor with active COVID-19. The donor label of this sample is uncertain. Both conserved end residues are part of each CDR3. A D gene is named only where the DNA matches it firmly.

v_call	j_call	d_call	cdr3_aa	cdr3_nt
TRBV5-4	TRBJ2-1	NA	CASSLAVGLASKFYNEQFF	TGTGCCAGCAGCTTGGCTGTTGGGCTAGCCTCTAAATTTTACAATGAGCAGTTCTTC
TRBV18	TRBJ1-6	TRBD1	CASSAGQGNSPLHF	TGTGCCAGCTCAGCGGGACAGGGGAATTCACCCCTCCACTTT
TRBV5-5	TRBJ2-7	NA	CASSRVPLATYEQYF	TGTGCCAGCAGCCGAGTCCCCCTTGCTACCTACGAGCAGTACTTC
TRBV6-5	TRBJ1-1	TRBD1	CASSWTGGYTEAFF	TGTGCCAGCAGTTGGACAGGGGGCTATACTGAAGCTTTCTTT
TRBV11-2	TRBJ2-7	NA	CASSFRQILSYEQYF	TGTGCCAGCAGCTTTCGCCAGATTCTCTCCTACGAGCAGTACTTC
TRBV11-2	TRBJ1-3	NA	CASSFRGRDTIYF	TGTGCCAGCAGCTTCCGGGGTCGAGACACCATATATTTT
TRBV19	TRBJ1-2	NA	CASSIARMSYTF	TGTGCCAGTAGTATCGCCAGGATGAGCTACACCTTC
TRBV19	TRBJ2-1	TRBD2	CASRGLAGGPNQFF	TGTGCCAGTAGGGGGCTAGCGGGGGGCCCCAATCAGTTCTTC
TRBV29-1	TRBJ1-3	NA	CSARQNSGNTIYF	TGCAGCGCTCGACAGAACTCTGGAAACACCATATATTTT
TRBV19	TRBJ1-5	NA	CASRGLSGEHQPQHF	TGTGCCAGTAGGGGCTTGAGCGGAGAACATCAGCCCCAGCATTTT